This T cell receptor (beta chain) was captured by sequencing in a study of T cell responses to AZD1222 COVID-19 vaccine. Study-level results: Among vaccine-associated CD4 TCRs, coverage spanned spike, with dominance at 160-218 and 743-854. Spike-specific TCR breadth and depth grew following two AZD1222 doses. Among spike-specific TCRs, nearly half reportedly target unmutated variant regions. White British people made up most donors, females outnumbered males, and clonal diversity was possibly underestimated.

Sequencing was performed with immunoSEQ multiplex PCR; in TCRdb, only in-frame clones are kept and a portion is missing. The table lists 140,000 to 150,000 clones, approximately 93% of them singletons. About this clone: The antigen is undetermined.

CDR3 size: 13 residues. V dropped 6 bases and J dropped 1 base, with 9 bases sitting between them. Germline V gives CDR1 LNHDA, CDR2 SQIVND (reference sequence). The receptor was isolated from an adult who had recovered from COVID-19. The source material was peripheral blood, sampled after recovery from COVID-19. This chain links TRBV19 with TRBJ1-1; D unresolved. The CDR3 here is CASRRAGNTEAFF. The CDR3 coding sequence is TGTGCCAGTAGACGGGCCGGGAACACTGAAGCTTTCTTT.